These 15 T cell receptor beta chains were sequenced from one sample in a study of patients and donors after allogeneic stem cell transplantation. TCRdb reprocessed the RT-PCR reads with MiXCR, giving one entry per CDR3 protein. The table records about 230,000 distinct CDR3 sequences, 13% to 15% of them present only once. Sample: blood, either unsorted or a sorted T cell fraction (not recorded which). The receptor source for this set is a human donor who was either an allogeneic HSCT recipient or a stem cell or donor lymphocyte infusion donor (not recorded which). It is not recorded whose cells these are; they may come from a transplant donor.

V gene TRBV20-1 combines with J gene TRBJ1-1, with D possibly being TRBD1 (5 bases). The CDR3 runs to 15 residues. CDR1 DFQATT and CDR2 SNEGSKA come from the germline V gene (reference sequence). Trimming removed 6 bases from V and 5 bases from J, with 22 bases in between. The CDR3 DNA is TGCAGTGCCGACCAGGGTACGGGATCGAATACTGAAGCTTTCTTT. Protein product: CSADQGTGSNTEAFF.

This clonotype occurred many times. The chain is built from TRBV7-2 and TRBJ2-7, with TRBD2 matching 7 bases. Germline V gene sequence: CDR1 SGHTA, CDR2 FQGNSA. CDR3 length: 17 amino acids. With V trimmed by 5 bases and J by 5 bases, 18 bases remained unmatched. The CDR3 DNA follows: TGTGCCAGCAGCCCGAGAGGCAGTTTTACTAGCGTCCACGAGCAGTACTTC. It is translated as CASSPRGSFTSVHEQYF. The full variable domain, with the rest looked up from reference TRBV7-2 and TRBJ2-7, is GAGVSQSPSNKVTEKGKDVELRCDPISGHTALYWYRQSLGQGLEFLIYFQGNSAPDKSGLPSDRFSAERTGGSVSTLTIQRTQQEDSAVYLCASSPRGSFTSVHEQYFGPGTRLTVT.

CDR3 in DNA: TGTGCCAGCAGTGAAGCAGGGGTCGCCACTGAAGCTTTCTTT. It is translated as CASSEAGVATEAFF. This chain links TRBV6-1 with TRBJ1-1, with D maybe TRBD1 (5 bases). Germline V lookup: CDR1 MNHNS, CDR2 SASEGT. Trimming removed 0 bases at V and 4 bases at J, with 9 bases between. The CDR3 sequence is 14 residues long.

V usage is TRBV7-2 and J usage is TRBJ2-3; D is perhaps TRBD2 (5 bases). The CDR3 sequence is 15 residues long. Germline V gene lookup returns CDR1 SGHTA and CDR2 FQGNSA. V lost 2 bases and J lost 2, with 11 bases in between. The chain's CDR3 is CASSLLASATDTQYF. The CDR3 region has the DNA TGTGCCAGCAGCTTATTAGCGTCCGCCACAGATACGCAGTATTTT. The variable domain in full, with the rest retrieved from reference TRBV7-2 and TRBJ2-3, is GAGVSQSPSNKVTEKGKDVELRCDPISGHTALYWYRQSLGQGLEFLIYFQGNSAPDKSGLPSDRFSAERTGGSVSTLTIQRTQQEDSAVYLCASSLLASATDTQYFGPGTRLTVL.

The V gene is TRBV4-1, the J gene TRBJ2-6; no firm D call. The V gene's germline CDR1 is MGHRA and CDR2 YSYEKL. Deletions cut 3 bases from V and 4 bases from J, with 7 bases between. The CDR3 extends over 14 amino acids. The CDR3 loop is CASSQVWGANVLTF. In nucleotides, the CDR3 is TGCGCCAGCAGCCAGGTATGGGGGGCCAACGTCCTGACTTTC.

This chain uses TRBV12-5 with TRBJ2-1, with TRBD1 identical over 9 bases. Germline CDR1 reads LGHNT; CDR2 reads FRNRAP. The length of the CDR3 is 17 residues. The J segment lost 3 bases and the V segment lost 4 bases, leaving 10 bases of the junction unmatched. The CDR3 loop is CASGWLTGTGLYNEQFF. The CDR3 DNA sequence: TGTGCTAGTGGTTGGCTCACCGGGACAGGGCTCTACAATGAGCAGTTCTTC.

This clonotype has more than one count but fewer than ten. This chain's CDR3 is CATSGTSGNEQFF. Written as DNA, the CDR3 is TGTGCCACCAGTGGGACTAGCGGCAATGAGCAGTTCTTC. This rearrangement joins TRBV24-1 to TRBJ2-1; 10 bases agree with TRBD2. With V trimmed by 5 bases and J by 6 bases, 0 bases remained unmatched. The germline CDR1 and CDR2 sequences are KGHDR and SFDVKD. CDR3 size: 13 residues.

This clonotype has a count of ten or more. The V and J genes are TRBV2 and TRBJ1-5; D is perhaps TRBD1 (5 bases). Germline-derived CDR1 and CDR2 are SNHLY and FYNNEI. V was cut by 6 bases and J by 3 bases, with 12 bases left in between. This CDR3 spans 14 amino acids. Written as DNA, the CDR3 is TGTGCCAGCAGAGGAAGGGGTGTCAATCAGCCCCAGCATTTT. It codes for CASRGRGVNQPQHF.

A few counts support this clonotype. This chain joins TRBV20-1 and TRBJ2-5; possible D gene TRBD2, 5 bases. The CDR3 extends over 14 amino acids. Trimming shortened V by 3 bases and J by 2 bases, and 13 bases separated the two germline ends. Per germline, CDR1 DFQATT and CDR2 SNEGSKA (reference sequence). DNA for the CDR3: TGCAGTGCTAGTCATTCAGCGGCGCAAGAGACCCAGTACTTC. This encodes CSASHSAAQETQYF.

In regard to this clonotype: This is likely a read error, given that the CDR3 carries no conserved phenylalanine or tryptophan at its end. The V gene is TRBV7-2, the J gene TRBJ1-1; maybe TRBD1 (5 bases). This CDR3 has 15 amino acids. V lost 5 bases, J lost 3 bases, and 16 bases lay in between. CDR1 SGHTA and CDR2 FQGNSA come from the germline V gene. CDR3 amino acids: CASSPDNFGHTEAFL. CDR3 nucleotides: TGTGCCAGCAGCCCGGACAATTTCGGGCACACTGAAGCTTTCCTT.

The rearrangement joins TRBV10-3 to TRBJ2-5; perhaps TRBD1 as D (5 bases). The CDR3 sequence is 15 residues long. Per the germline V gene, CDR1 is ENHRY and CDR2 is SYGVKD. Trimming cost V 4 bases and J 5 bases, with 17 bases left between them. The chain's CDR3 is CAISVGQGYAETQYF. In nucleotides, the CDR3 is TGTGCCATCAGTGTAGGACAAGGGTATGCGGAGACCCAGTACTTC.

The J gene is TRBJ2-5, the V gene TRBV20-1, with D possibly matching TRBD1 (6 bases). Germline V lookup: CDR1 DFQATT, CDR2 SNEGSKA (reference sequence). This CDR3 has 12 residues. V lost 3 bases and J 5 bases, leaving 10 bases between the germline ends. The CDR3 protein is CSARGARETQYF. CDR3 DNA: TGCAGTGCTAGGGGGGCCAGGGAGACCCAGTACTTC.

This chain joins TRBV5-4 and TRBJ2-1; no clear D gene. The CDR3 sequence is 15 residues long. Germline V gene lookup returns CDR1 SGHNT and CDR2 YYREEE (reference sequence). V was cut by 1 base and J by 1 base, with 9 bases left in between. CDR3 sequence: CASSLTPRSYNEQFF. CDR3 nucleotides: TGTGCCAGCAGCTTGACCCCCAGATCCTACAATGAGCAGTTCTTC.

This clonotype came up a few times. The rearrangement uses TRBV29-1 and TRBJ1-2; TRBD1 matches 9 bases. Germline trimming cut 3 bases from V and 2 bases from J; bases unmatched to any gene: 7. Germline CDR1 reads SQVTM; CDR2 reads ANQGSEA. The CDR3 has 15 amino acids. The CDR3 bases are TGCAGCGTTGAGGGGGACAGGGTTGGGAACTATGGCTACACCTTC. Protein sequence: CSVEGDRVGNYGYTF.

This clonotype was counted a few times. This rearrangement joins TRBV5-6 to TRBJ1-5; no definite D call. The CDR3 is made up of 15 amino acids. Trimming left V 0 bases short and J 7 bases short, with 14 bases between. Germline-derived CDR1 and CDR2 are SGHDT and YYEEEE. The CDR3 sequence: CASSLGTVNYQPQHF. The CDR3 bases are TGTGCCAGCAGCTTGGGTACTGTCAACTACCAGCCCCAGCATTTT.